The rows below give T cell receptor beta chains drawn from one sample of a study of blood T cells in healthy people across ages. In TCRdb, the 5' RACE reads were re-called with MiXCR into one record per CDR3 protein. Among roughly 650,000 distinct CDR3 sequences listed, roughly 32% were seen once. Sequenced: blood. Receptor source: a woman of 80 years or more in good health. Both conserved end residues are part of each CDR3. D genes are given only for firm matches. Clone size is shown for a subset of rows, as once, few, many or a class of expanded clone.

size: many
J: TRBJ2-3
V: TRBV9
D: NA
CDR3: CASSVTGRTDTQYF
DNA: TGTGCCAGCAGCGTTACGGGTCGAACAGATACGCAGTATTTT

size: few
J: TRBJ1-1
V: TRBV20-1
D: NA
CDR3: CSARWTGVAEAFF
DNA: TGCAGTGCTAGGTGGACGGGGGTCGCTGAAGCTTTCTTT

size: few
J: TRBJ2-5
V: TRBV27
D: TRBD2
CDR3: CASRAAGGPETQYF
DNA: TGTGCCAGCAGGGCCGCGGGGGGCCCAGAGACCCAGTACTTC

size: NA
J: TRBJ2-6
V: TRBV27
D: TRBD2
CDR3: CASRKLAGGVGVNVLTF
DNA: TGTGCCAGCAGGAAACTAGCGGGGGGGGTTGGGGTCAACGTCCTGACTTTC

size: once
J: TRBJ2-1
V: TRBV4-3
D: NA
CDR3: CASTRALGAGYEQFF
DNA: TGCGCCAGCACTCGGGCCTTGGGGGCTGGGTATGAGCAGTTCTTC

size: many
J: TRBJ2-1
V: TRBV20-1
D: NA
CDR3: CSAPSNSRVSSYNEQFF
DNA: TGCAGTGCTCCCTCAAACTCCCGGGTATCCTCCTACAATGAGCAGTTCTTC

size: few
J: TRBJ2-1
V: TRBV27
D: TRBD2
CDR3: CASSWGGNNEQFF
DNA: TGTGCCAGCAGTTGGGGAGGGAACAATGAGCAGTTCTTC

size: many
J: TRBJ2-2
V: TRBV5-1
D: NA
CDR3: CASSSVLGTGELFF
DNA: TGCGCCAGCAGCTCCGTTTTGGGCACCGGGGAGCTGTTTTTT

size: many
J: TRBJ1-2
V: TRBV5-1
D: NA
CDR3: CASSLDRSMSYTF
DNA: TGCGCCAGCAGCTTGGACAGGTCTATGAGCTACACCTTC

size: many
J: TRBJ1-2
V: TRBV6-5
D: TRBD1
CDR3: CASSYTNRGGGYTF
DNA: TGTGCCAGCAGTTACACGAACAGGGGAGGCGGCTACACCTTC

size: NA
J: TRBJ2-3
V: TRBV12-3/TRBV12-4
D: NA
CDR3: CASNLPRDTSTDTQYF
DNA: TGTGCCAGCAACCTGCCCCGGGACACCAGCACAGATACGCAGTATTTT

size: few
J: TRBJ1-1
V: TRBV29-1
D: NA
CDR3: CSVEVPGGNTEAFF
DNA: TGCAGCGTTGAAGTTCCGGGGGGTAACACTGAAGCTTTCTTT

size: NA
J: TRBJ2-3
V: TRBV6-6
D: NA
CDR3: CTSSPGGSTDTPYF
DNA: TGTACCAGCAGTCCTGGGGGGAGCACAGATACGCCGTATTTT

size: NA
J: TRBJ1-2
V: TRBV5-1
D: TRBD1
CDR3: CACTVSGTGDGYTF
DNA: TGCGCCTGCACCGTTTCTGGGACAGGAGATGGCTACACCTTC

size: NA
J: TRBJ2-3
V: TRBV6-6
D: NA
CDR3: CASKGSDTQYF
DNA: TGTGCCAGCAAGGGTTCAGATACGCAGTATTTT

size: few
J: TRBJ1-1
V: TRBV7-9
D: NA
CDR3: CASTSSGAFRPNTEAFF
DNA: TGTGCCAGCACCTCTAGTGGGGCGTTCCGCCCGAACACTGAAGCTTTCTTT

size: many
J: TRBJ2-1
V: TRBV5-6
D: NA
CDR3: CASSALAGRYNEQFF
DNA: TGTGCCAGCAGCGCCCTCGCGGGGAGGTACAATGAGCAGTTCTTC

size: many
J: TRBJ2-3
V: TRBV20-1
D: NA
CDR3: CSASPPTGTDTQYF
DNA: TGCAGTGCTAGCCCCCCGACAGGCACAGATACGCAGTATTTT

size: NA
J: TRBJ1-2
V: TRBV7-2
D: NA
CDR3: CASSLEPLYGYTF
DNA: TGTGCCAGCAGCTTAGAGCCTCTCTATGGCTACACCTTC

size: few
J: TRBJ1-4
V: TRBV12-3/TRBV12-4
D: NA
CDR3: CASNRLGEKLFF
DNA: TGTGCCAGCAACCGTCTCGGTGAAAAACTGTTTTTT

size: many
J: TRBJ1-4
V: TRBV9
D: NA
CDR3: CASSGTEPNEKLFF
DNA: TGTGCCAGCAGCGGGACGGAACCTAATGAAAAACTGTTTTTT

size: many
J: TRBJ2-3
V: TRBV7-9
D: TRBD2
CDR3: CASSSNWGLANSDTQYF
DNA: TGTGCCAGCAGTTCTAACTGGGGACTAGCGAATTCAGATACGCAGTATTTT

size: many
J: TRBJ2-7
V: TRBV6-2/TRBV6-3
D: NA
CDR3: CASSRGSYEQYF
DNA: TGTGCCAGCAGTCGGGGCTCCTACGAGCAGTACTTC

size: many
J: TRBJ2-1
V: TRBV29-1
D: NA
CDR3: CSGSERLSYNEQFF
DNA: TGCAGCGGTTCTGAACGCCTTTCCTACAATGAGCAGTTCTTC

size: many
J: TRBJ1-1
V: TRBV20-1
D: NA
CDR3: CSASRGPPGAEAFF
DNA: TGCAGTGCTAGCAGGGGCCCCCCCGGGGCTGAAGCTTTCTTT

size: NA
J: TRBJ2-1
V: TRBV27
D: NA
CDR3: CASSSPREGYNEQFF
DNA: TGTGCCAGCAGTTCTCCTCGGGAAGGTTACAATGAGCAGTTCTTC

size: NA
J: TRBJ1-5
V: TRBV28
D: TRBD1
CDR3: CASRTGTGNYRNQPQHF
DNA: TGTGCCAGCAGGACCGGGACAGGTAATTATAGAAATCAGCCCCAGCATTTT

size: NA
J: TRBJ2-3
V: TRBV7-9
D: NA
CDR3: CASSPQNPDTQYF
DNA: TGTGCCAGCAGCCCACAGAATCCAGATACGCAGTATTTT

size: NA
J: TRBJ2-7
V: TRBV2
D: NA
CDR3: CASSERAGQGYEQYF
DNA: TGTGCCAGCAGTGAACGGGCAGGGCAAGGGTACGAGCAGTACTTC

size: many
J: TRBJ2-5
V: TRBV7-2
D: NA
CDR3: CASSTQGGLGWTQYF
DNA: TGTGCCAGCAGCACACAGGGCGGGTTAGGGTGGACCCAGTACTTC

size: many
J: TRBJ1-5
V: TRBV2
D: NA
CDR3: CASVRANGNQPQHF
DNA: TGTGCCAGCGTCAGGGCGAACGGCAATCAGCCCCAGCATTTT

size: many
J: TRBJ2-3
V: TRBV10-3
D: NA
CDR3: CAISADGKHTDTQYF
DNA: TGTGCCATCAGTGCGGACGGGAAACACACAGATACGCAGTATTTT

size: many
J: TRBJ2-3
V: TRBV9
D: NA
CDR3: CASSPRGIPTEGTQYF
DNA: TGTGCCAGCAGCCCCCGCGGCATTCCGACTGAAGGTACGCAGTATTTT

size: many
J: TRBJ1-1
V: TRBV7-8
D: NA
CDR3: CASSRPTGNTEAFF
DNA: TGTGCCAGCAGCCGACCCACAGGGAACACTGAAGCTTTCTTT

size: many
J: TRBJ2-1
V: TRBV4-3
D: NA
CDR3: CASSQDTASGYNEQFF
DNA: TGCGCCAGCAGCCAAGATACAGCATCTGGATACAATGAGCAGTTCTTC

size: NA
J: TRBJ1-2
V: TRBV12-5
D: NA
CDR3: CASGLGGTATPYGYTF
DNA: TGTGCTAGTGGTCTGGGGGGGACGGCCACCCCCTATGGCTACACCTTC

size: NA
J: TRBJ2-3
V: TRBV30
D: TRBD1
CDR3: CAWSPGDRETDTQYF
DNA: TGTGCCTGGAGCCCGGGGGACAGGGAAACAGATACGCAGTATTTT

size: NA
J: TRBJ2-3
V: TRBV14
D: NA
CDR3: CASSQEGFGTDTQYF
DNA: TGTGCCAGCAGCCAAGAGGGCTTCGGCACAGATACGCAGTATTTT

size: NA
J: TRBJ1-1
V: TRBV20-1
D: NA
CDR3: CSARPPGRRNTEAFF
DNA: TGCAGTGCTAGACCCCCTGGCCGGAGGAACACTGAAGCTTTCTTT

size: NA
J: TRBJ1-1
V: TRBV7-2
D: NA
CDR3: CASSSTGTSGTTNTEAFF
DNA: TGTGCCAGCAGCTCTACAGGGACGAGTGGTACAACGAACACTGAAGCTTTCTTT

size: NA
J: TRBJ1-2
V: TRBV7-2
D: NA
CDR3: CASSAQKGALGYGYTF
DNA: TGTGCCAGCAGCGCACAAAAAGGAGCGTTGGGCTATGGCTACACCTTC

size: NA
J: TRBJ1-2
V: TRBV5-6
D: NA
CDR3: CASSLRQVLWIGYTF
DNA: TGTGCCAGCAGCTTGAGACAGGTCCTCTGGATAGGCTACACCTTC

size: few
J: TRBJ1-1
V: TRBV7-2
D: NA
CDR3: CASSSGYPEAFF
DNA: TGTGCCAGCAGCTCCGGTTATCCTGAAGCTTTCTTT

size: many
J: TRBJ2-4
V: TRBV13
D: NA
CDR3: CATTRGAKNIQYF
DNA: TGTGCCACGACGCGGGGCGCCAAAAACATTCAGTACTTC

size: many
J: TRBJ2-3
V: TRBV6-6
D: TRBD2
CDR3: CASTGVAGPYTDTQYF
DNA: TGTGCCAGCACCGGGGTAGCGGGGCCGTACACAGATACGCAGTATTTT

size: many
J: TRBJ1-2
V: TRBV7-2
D: TRBD1
CDR3: CASSLNPGQGAVRNGYTF
DNA: TGTGCCAGCAGTCTCAACCCGGGACAGGGCGCGGTAAGGAATGGCTACACCTTC

size: many
J: TRBJ2-1
V: TRBV11-2
D: NA
CDR3: CASSLGRHNEQFF
DNA: TGTGCCAGCAGCTTAGGCAGGCACAATGAGCAGTTCTTC

size: many
J: TRBJ2-6
V: TRBV7-9
D: NA
CDR3: CASHSQGSGANVLTF
DNA: TGTGCCAGTCATTCACAGGGCTCTGGGGCCAACGTCCTGACTTTC

size: NA
J: TRBJ2-7
V: TRBV7-2
D: TRBD2
CDR3: CASSFPLAGSAYYEQYF
DNA: TGTGCCAGCAGCTTCCCACTAGCGGGAAGTGCGTACTACGAGCAGTACTTC

size: NA
J: TRBJ1-5
V: TRBV2
D: NA
CDR3: CASSENSPPLYRNQPQHF
DNA: TGTGCCAGCAGTGAGAACAGCCCCCCTCTCTATCGCAATCAGCCCCAGCATTTT

size: NA
J: TRBJ2-7
V: TRBV5-1
D: NA
CDR3: CAGSLDGNLAYEQYF
DNA: TGCGCCGGCAGCTTAGATGGCAATCTAGCGTACGAGCAGTACTTC

size: NA
J: TRBJ1-1
V: TRBV6-5
D: TRBD1
CDR3: CASSWGQAWGEAFF
DNA: TGTGCCAGCAGTTGGGGACAGGCGTGGGGTGAAGCTTTCTTT